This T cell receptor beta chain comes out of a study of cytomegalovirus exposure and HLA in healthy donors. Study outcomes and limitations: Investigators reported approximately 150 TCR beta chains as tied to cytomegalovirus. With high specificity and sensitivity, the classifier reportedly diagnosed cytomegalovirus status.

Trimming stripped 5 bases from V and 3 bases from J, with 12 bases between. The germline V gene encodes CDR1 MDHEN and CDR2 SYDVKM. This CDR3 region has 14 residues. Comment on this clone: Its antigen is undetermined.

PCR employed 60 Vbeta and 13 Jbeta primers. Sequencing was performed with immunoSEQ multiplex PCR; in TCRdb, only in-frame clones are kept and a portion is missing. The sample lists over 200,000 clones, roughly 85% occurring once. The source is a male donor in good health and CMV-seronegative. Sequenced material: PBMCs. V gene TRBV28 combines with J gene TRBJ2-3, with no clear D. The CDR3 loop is CASSRLAATDTQYF. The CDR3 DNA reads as TGTGCCAGCAGTCGGCTCGCGGCTACAGATACGCAGTATTTT.